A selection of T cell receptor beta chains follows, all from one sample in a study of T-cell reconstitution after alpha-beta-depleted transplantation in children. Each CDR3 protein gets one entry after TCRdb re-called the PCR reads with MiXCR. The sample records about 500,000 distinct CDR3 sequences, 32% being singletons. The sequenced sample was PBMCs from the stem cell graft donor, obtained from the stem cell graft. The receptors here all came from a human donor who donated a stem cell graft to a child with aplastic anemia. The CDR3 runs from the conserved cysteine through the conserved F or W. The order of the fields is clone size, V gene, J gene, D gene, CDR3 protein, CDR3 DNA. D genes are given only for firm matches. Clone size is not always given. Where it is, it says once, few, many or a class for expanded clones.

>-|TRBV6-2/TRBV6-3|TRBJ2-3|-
CASGRNGGSDTQYF
TGTGCCAGCGGTAGGAATGGAGGGTCAGATACGCAGTATTTT
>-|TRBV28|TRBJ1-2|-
CASSPSIGYGYTF
TGTGCCAGCAGCCCGTCGATTGGTTATGGCTACACCTTC
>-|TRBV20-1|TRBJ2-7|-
CSAEDRKSSYEQYF
TGCAGTGCTGAGGACAGAAAGAGCTCCTACGAGCAGTACTTC
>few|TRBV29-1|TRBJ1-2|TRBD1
CSVATGGMNGYTF
TGCAGCGTTGCGACAGGGGGCATGAATGGCTACACCTTC
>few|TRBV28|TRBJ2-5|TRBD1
CASRLAQGVGGETQYF
TGTGCCAGCAGGCTAGCACAGGGGGTCGGTGGGGAGACCCAGTACTTC
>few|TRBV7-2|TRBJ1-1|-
CASSLAGGPNTEAFF
TGTGCCAGCAGCTTAGCGGGGGGACCTAACACTGAAGCTTTCTTT
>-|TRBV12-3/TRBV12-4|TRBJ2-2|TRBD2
CASRNSGKNTGELFF
TGTGCCAGCAGAAATAGCGGGAAGAACACCGGGGAGCTGTTTTTT
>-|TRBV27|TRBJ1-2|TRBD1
CASSAIQGAHGYTF
TGTGCCAGCAGTGCCATACAGGGGGCGCATGGCTACACCTTC
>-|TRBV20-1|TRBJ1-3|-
CSARSTGFGSGNTLYF
-
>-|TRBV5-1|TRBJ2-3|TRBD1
CASSLRDRGTDTQYF
TGCGCCAGCAGCTTGAGGGACAGGGGCACAGATACGCAGTATTTT
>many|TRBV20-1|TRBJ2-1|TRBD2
CSARGELAGVRSYNEQFF
TGCAGTGCTAGAGGGGAACTAGCGGGAGTTAGGTCCTACAATGAGCAGTTCTTC
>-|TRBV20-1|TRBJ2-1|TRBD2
CSARAAGTSSYYNEQFF
TGCAGTGCTAGAGCCGCGGGGACTAGCAGTTACTACAATGAGCAGTTCTTC
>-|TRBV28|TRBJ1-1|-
CASSLTQGWTEAFF
TGTGCCAGCAGTTTAACGCAGGGTTGGACTGAAGCTTTCTTT